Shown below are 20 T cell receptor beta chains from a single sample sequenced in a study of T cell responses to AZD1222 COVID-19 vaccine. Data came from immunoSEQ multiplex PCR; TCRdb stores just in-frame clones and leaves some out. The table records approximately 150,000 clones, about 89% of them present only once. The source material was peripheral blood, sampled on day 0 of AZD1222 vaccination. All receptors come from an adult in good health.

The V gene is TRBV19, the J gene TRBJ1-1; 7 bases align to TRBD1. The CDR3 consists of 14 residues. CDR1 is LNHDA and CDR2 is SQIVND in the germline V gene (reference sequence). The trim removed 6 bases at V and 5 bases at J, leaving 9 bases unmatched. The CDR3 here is CASSPTGWRTEAFF. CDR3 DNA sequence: TGTGCCAGTAGCCCGACAGGGTGGAGAACTGAAGCTTTCTTT.

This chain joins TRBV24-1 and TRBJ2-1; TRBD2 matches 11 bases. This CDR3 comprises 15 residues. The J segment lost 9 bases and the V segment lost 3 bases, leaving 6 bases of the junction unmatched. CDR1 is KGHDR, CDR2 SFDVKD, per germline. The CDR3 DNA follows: TGTGCCACCAGTGATACACGTGGACTAGCGGGTGAGCAGTTCTTC. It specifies CATSDTRGLAGEQFF.

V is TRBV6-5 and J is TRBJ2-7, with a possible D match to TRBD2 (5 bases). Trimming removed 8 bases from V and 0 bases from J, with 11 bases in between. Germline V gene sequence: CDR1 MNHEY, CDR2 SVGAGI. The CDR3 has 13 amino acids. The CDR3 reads CASRTWSSYEQYF. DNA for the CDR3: TGTGCCAGCCGGACTTGGAGCTCCTACGAGCAGTACTTC.

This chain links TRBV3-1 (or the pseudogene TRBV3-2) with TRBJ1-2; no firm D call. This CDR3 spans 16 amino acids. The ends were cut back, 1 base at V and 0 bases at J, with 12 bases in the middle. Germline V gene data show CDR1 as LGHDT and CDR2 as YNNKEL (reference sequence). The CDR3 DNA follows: TGTGCCAGCAGCCAAGGTCTGGGCCTAGCTAACTATGGCTACACCTTC. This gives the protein CASSQGLGLANYGYTF.

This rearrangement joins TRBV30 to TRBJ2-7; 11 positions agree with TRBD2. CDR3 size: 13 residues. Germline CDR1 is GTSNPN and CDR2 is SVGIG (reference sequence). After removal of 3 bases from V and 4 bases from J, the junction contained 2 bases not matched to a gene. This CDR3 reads CAWSLAGGYEQYF. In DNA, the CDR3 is TGTGCCTGGAGCCTAGCGGGGGGATACGAGCAGTACTTC.

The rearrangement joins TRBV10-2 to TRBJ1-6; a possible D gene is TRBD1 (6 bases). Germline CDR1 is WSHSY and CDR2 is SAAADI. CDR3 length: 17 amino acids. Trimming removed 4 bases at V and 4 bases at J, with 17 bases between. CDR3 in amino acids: CASSGTRGARYNSPLHF. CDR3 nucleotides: TGCGCCAGCAGTGGCACACGGGGGGCGAGGTATAATTCACCCCTCCACTTT.

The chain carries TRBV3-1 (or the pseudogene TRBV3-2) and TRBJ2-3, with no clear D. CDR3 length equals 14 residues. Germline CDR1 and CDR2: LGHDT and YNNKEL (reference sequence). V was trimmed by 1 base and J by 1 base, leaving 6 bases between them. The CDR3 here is CASSQAGRTDTQYF. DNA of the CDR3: TGTGCCAGCAGCCAAGCGGGTCGCACAGATACGCAGTATTTT.

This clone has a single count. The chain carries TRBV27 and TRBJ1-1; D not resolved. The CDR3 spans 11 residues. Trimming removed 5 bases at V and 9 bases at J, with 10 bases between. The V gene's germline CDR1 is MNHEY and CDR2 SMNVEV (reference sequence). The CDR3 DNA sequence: TGTGCCAGCAGTCGCGGTCCGAAAGCTTTCTTT. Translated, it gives CASSRGPKAFF.

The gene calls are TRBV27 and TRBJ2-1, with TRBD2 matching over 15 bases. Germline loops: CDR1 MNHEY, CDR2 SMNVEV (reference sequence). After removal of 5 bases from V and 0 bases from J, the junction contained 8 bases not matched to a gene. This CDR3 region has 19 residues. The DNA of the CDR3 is TGTGCCAGCAGTCCGGGACTAGCGGGAGGACTAAGCTCCTACAATGAGCAGTTCTTC. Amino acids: CASSPGLAGGLSSYNEQFF.

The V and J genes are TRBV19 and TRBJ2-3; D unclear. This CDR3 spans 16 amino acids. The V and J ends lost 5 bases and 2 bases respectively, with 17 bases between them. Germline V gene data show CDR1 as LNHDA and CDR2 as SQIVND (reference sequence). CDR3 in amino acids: CASSFSGSSSTDTQYF. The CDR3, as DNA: TGTGCCAGTAGTTTTTCCGGGTCATCATCCACAGATACGCAGTATTTT.

CDR3 sequence: CASSLAGASEQFF. The CDR3, as DNA: TGTGCCAGCAGCTTGGCTGGTGCTAGTGAGCAGTTCTTC. The V call is TRBV5-4, the J call TRBJ2-1; D remains ambiguous. V lost 0 bases and J lost 9, with 10 bases in between. The CDR3 has 13 residues. Germline CDR1 SGHNT, CDR2 YYREEE (reference sequence).

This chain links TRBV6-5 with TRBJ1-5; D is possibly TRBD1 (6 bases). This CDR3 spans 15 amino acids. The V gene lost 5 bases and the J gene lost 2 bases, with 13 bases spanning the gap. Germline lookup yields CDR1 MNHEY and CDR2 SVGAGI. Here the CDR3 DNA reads TGTGCCAGCAGTCAACAGGGTTTGGGCAATCAGCCCCAGCATTTT. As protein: CASSQQGLGNQPQHF.

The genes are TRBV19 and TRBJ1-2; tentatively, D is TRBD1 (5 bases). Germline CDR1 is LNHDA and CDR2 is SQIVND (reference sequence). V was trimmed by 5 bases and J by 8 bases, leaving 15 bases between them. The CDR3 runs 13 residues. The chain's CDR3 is CASSPTSGQGYTF. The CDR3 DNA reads TGTGCCAGTAGTCCGACGTCAGGACAAGGCTACACCTTC.

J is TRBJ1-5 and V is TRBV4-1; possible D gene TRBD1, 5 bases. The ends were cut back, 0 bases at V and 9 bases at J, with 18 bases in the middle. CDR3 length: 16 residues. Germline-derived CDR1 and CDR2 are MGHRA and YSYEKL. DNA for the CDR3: TGCGCCAGCAGCCAAGATCGGGGAGCACAGGTCTCGCCCCAGCATTTT. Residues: CASSQDRGAQVSPQHF.

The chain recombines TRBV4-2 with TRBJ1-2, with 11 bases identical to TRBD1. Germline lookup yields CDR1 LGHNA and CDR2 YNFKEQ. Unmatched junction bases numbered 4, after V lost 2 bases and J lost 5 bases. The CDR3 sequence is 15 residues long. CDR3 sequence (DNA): TGTGCCAGCAGCCAACTGGACAGGGGGCGGTATGGCTACACCTTC. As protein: CASSQLDRGRYGYTF.

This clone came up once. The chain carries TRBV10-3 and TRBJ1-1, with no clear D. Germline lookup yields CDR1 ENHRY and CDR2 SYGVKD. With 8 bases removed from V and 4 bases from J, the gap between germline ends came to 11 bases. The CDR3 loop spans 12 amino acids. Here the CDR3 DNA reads TGTGCCATCGGACCGTCTACCACTGAAGCTTTCTTT. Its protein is CAIGPSTTEAFF.

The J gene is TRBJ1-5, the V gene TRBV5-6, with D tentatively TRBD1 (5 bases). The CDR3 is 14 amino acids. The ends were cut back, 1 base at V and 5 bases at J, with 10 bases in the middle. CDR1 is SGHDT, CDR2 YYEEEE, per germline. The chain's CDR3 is CASSLSGPYQPQHF. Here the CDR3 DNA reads TGTGCCAGCAGCTTGTCAGGGCCTTATCAGCCCCAGCATTTT.

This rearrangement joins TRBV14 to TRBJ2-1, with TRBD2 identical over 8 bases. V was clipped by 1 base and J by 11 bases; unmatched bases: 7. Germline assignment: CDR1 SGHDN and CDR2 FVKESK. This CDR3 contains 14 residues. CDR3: CASSQGVAGWKQFF. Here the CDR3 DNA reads TGTGCCAGCAGCCAAGGCGTAGCGGGATGGAAGCAGTTCTTC.

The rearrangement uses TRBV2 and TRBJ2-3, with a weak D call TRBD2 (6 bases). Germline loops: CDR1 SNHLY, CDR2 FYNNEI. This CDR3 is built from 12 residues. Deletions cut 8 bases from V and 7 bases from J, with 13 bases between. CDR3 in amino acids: CASQLSGNTQYF. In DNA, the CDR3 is TGTGCCAGCCAACTTAGCGGAAATACGCAGTATTTT.

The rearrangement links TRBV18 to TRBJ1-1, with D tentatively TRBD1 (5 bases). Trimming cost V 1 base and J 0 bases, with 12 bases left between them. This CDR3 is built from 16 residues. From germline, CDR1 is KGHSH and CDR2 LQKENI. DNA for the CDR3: TGTGCCAGCTCACCACTATTGGGCAGGGTGAACACTGAAGCTTTCTTT. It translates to CASSPLLGRVNTEAFF.